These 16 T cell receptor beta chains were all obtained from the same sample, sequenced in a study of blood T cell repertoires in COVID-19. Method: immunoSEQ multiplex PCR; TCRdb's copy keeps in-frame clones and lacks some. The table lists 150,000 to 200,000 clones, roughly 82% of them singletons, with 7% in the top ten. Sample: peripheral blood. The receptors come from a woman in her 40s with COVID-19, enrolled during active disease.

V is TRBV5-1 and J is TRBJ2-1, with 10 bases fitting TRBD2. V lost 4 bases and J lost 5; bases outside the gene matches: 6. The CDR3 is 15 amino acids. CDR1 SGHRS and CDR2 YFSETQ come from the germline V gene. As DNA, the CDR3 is TGCGCCAGCAGCCCTCTAGCGGGAGAAAACAATGAGCAGTTCTTC. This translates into CASSPLAGENNEQFF.

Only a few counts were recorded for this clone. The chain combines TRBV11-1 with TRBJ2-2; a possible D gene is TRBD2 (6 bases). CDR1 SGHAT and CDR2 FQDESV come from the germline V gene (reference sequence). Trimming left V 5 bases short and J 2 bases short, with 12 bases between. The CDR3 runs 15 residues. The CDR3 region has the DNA TGTGCCAGCAGCACCGGACTAAGAAACACCGGGGAGCTGTTTTTT. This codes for CASSTGLRNTGELFF.

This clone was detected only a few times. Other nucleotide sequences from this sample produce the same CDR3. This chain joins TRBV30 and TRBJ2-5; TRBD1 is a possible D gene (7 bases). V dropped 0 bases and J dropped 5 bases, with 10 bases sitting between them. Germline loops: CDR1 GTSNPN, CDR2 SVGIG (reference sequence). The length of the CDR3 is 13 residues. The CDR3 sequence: CAWSVAGGETQYF. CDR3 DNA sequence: TGTGCCTGGAGTGTGGCAGGGGGGGAGACCCAGTACTTC.

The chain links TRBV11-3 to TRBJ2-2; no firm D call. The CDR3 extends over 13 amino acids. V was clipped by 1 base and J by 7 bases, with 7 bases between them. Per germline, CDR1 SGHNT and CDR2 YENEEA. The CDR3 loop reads CASSLAGNGELFF. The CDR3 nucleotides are TGTGCCAGCAGCTTAGCGGGTAACGGGGAGCTGTTTTTT.

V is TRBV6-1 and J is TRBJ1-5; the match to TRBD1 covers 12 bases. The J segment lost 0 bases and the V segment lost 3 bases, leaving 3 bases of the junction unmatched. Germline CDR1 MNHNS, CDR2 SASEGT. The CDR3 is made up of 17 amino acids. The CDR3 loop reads CASSDGDRGLSNQPQHF. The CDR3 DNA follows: TGTGCCAGCAGTGATGGGGACAGGGGGCTTAGCAATCAGCCCCAGCATTTT.

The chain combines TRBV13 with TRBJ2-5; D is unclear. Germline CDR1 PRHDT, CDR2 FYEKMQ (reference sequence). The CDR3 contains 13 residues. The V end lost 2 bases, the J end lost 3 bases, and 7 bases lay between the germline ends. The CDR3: CASSLREEETQYF. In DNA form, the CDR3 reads TGTGCCAGCAGCTTACGTGAGGAAGAGACCCAGTACTTC.

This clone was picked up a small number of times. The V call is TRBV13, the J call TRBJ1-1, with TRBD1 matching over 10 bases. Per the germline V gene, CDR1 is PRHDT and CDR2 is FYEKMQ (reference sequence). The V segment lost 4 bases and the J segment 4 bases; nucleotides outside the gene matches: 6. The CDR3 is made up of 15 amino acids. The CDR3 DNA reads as TGTGCCAGCAGCTCTCGGACAGGGGGATTCACTGAAGCTTTCTTT. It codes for CASSSRTGGFTEAFF.

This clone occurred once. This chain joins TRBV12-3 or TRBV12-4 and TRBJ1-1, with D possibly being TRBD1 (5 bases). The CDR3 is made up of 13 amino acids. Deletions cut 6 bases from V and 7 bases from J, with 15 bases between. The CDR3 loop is CASRLQVTSEAFF. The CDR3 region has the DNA TGTGCCAGCAGGTTACAGGTTACAAGTGAAGCTTTCTTT.

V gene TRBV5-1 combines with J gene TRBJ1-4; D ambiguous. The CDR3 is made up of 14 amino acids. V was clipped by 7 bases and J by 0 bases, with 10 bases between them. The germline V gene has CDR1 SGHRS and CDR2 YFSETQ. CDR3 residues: CASSTSATNEKLFF. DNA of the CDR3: TGCGCCAGCTCGACATCGGCAACTAATGAAAAACTGTTTTTT.

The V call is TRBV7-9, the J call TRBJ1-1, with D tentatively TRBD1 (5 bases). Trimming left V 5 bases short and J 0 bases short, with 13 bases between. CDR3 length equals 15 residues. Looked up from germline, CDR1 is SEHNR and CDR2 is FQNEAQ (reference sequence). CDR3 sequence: CASSNGHAMNTEAFF. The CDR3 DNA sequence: TGTGCCAGCAGCAATGGACACGCGATGAACACTGAAGCTTTCTTT.

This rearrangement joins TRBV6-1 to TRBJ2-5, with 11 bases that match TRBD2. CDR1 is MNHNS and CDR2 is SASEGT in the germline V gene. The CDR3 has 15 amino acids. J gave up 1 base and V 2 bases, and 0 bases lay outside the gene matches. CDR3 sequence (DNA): TGTGCCAGCAGTGAAACTAGCGGGGGCCAAGAGACCCAGTACTTC. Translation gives CASSETSGGQETQYF.

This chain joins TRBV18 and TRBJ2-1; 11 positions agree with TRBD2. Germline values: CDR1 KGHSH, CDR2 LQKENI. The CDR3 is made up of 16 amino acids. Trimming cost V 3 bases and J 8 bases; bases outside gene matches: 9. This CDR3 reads CASSPRTSGYNYEQFF. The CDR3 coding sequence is TGTGCCAGCTCACCCCGGACTAGCGGGTATAACTATGAGCAGTTCTTC.

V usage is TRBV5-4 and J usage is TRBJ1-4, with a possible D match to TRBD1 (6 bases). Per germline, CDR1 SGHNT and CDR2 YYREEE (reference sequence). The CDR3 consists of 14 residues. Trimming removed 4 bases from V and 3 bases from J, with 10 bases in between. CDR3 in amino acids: CASSDNRANEKLFF. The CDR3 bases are TGTGCCAGCAGCGATAACAGGGCTAATGAAAAACTGTTTTTT.

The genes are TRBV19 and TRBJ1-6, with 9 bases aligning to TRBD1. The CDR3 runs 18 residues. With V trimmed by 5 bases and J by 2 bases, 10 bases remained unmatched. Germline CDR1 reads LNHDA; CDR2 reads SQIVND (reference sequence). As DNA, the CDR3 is TGTGCCAGTAGTGGCCGGGACAGGGCGAGCACCTATAATTCACCCCTCCACTTT. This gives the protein CASSGRDRASTYNSPLHF.

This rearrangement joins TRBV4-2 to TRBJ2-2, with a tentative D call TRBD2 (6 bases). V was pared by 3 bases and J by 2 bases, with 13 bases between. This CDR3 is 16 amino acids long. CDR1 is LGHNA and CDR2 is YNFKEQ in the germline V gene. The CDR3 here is CASSQGLASNTGELFF. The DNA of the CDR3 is TGTGCCAGCAGCCAGGGCCTAGCGAGTAACACCGGGGAGCTGTTTTTT.

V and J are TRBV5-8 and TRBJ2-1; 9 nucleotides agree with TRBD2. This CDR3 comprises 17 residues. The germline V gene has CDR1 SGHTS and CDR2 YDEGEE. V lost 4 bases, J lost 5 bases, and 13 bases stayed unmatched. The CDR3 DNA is TGTGCCAGCAGCCCTAACGCGGGCGCGGGAGGGAACAATGAGCAGTTCTTC. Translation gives CASSPNAGAGGNNEQFF.